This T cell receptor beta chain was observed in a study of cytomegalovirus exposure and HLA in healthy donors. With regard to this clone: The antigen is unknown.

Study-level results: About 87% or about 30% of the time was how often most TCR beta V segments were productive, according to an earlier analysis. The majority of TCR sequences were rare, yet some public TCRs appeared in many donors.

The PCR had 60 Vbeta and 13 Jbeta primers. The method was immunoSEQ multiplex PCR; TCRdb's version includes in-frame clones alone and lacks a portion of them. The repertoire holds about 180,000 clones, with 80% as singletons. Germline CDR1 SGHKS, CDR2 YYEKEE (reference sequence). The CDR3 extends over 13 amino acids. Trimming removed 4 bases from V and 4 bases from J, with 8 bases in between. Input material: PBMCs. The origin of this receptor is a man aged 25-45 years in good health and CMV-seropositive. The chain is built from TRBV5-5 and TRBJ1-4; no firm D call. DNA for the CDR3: TGTGCCAGCAGCCCCGCGGGTAATGAAAAACTGTTTTTT. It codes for CASSPAGNEKLFF.